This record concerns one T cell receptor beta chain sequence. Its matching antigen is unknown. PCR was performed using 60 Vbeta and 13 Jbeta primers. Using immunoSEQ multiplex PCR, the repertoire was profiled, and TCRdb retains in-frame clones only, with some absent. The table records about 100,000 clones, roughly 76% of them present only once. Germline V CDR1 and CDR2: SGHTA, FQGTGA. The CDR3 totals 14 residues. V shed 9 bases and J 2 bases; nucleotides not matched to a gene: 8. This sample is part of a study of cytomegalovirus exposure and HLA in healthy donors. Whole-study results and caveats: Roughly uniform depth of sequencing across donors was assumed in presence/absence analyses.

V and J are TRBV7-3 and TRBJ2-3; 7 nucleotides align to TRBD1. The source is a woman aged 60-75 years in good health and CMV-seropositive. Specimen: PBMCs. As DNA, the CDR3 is TGTGCCAGTACACCGGGACAGCCCACAGATACGCAGTATTTT. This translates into CASTPGQPTDTQYF.